This entry lists 27 T cell receptor beta chains sequenced from one sample in a study of T-cell reconstitution after alpha-beta-depleted transplantation in children. Preparing the TCRbeta library involved the use of unique molecular identifiers. TCRdb redid the calling of the PCR reads with MiXCR, one entry per CDR3 protein. This sample has about 230,000 distinct CDR3 sequences, with 9% to 10% found just once. Source: PBMCs from the stem cell graft donor, taken from the stem cell graft. The source is a human donor who donated a stem cell graft to a child with SCID.

This clonotype has at least ten counts. For the CDR3, the DNA is TGCAGCGCCGACGAGACCCAGTACTTC. Protein product: CSADETQYF. The genes are TRBV29-1 and TRBJ2-5; D call uncertain. CDR1 is SQVTM, CDR2 ANQGSEA, per germline. V was cut by 7 bases and J by 5 bases, with 5 bases left in between. CDR3 length: 9 residues.

This clonotype came up many times. The chain uses TRBV5-1 and TRBJ2-5; D unresolved. Germline CDR1 reads SGHRS; CDR2 reads YFSETQ. Trimming took 0 bases from V and 0 from J, leaving 12 bases between them. This CDR3 is 16 amino acids long. In DNA form, the CDR3 reads TGCGCCAGCAGCTTGGAACCCCTCCGGTACCAAGAGACCCAGTACTTC. Its translation is CASSLEPLRYQETQYF.

This clonotype showed up many times. The chain combines TRBV5-1 with TRBJ2-3; maybe TRBD1 (6 bases). The germline V gene has CDR1 SGHRS and CDR2 YFSETQ. V was pared by 2 bases and J by 1 base, with 14 bases between. The CDR3 is 16 residues long. CDR3 in amino acids: CASSFSGQRGTDTQYF. Written as DNA, the CDR3 is TGCGCCAGCAGCTTTTCGGGACAAAGGGGCACAGATACGCAGTATTTT.

Ten or more counts support this clonotype. The chain combines TRBV25-1 with TRBJ1-1; TRBD1 might be the D (6 bases). V lost 5 bases and J 7 bases, leaving 17 bases between the germline ends. The CDR3 covers 14 residues. Germline CDR1 reads MGHDK; CDR2 reads SYGVNS. CDR3 sequence (DNA): TGTGCCAGCAGTCCAACAGGGAACGGGGATGAAGCTTTCTTT. This gives the protein CASSPTGNGDEAFF.

This clonotype was picked up a small number of times. The rearrangement links TRBV7-6 to TRBJ1-2; D is unclear. Per the germline V gene, CDR1 is SGHVS and CDR2 is FNYEAQ. V lost 2 bases and J 6 bases, leaving 13 bases between the germline ends. This CDR3 has 14 residues. Here the CDR3 reads CASSLTAVEDGYTF. In DNA, the CDR3 is TGTGCCAGCAGCTTAACCGCGGTTGAGGATGGCTACACCTTC.

This clonotype has a handful of counts. The chain recombines TRBV20-1 with TRBJ1-1; weak D call: TRBD1 (6 bases). The germline CDR1 and CDR2 sequences are DFQATT and SNEGSKA (reference sequence). This CDR3 has 14 amino acids. The ends were cut back, 5 bases at V and 1 base at J, with 14 bases in the middle. This CDR3 reads CSAQDRTANTEAFF. The CDR3 nucleotides are TGCAGTGCTCAAGACAGGACAGCGAACACTGAAGCTTTCTTT.

This clonotype was seen at least ten times. The chain carries TRBV9 and TRBJ2-2; 8 bases agree with TRBD1. The CDR3 extends over 15 amino acids. With V trimmed by 5 bases and J by 4 bases, 7 bases remained unmatched. Germline loops: CDR1 SGDLS, CDR2 YYNGEE. The CDR3 bases are TGTGCCAGCAGTGCCACAGGGGGACCCACCGGGGAGCTGTTTTTT. Translating it yields CASSATGGPTGELFF.

This clonotype was seen repeatedly, ten times or more. The V gene is TRBV28, the J gene TRBJ2-7; D gene uncertain. The V gene's germline CDR1 is MDHEN and CDR2 SYDVKM. The CDR3 totals 14 residues. Trimming removed 1 base at V and 0 bases at J, with 7 bases between. As DNA, the CDR3 is TGTGCCAGCAGTTTATCCTATAGCTCCTACGAGCAGTACTTC. Translating it yields CASSLSYSSYEQYF. Full variable domain (remainder filled in from reference TRBV28 and TRBJ2-7): DVKVTQSSRYLVKRTGEKVFLECVQDMDHENMFWYRQDPGLGLRLIYFSYDVKMKEKGDIPEGYSVSREKKERFSLILESASTNQTSMYLCASSLSYSSYEQYFGPGTRLTVT.

This clonotype appeared many times. The chain joins TRBV4-1 to TRBJ1-5, with D possibly TRBD1 on 5 matching bases. CDR1 MGHRA and CDR2 YSYEKL come from the germline V gene. CDR3 length equals 16 residues. The ends were cut back, 1 base at V and 0 bases at J, with 10 bases in the middle. The DNA for the CDR3 is TGCGCCAGCAGCCAAGGGGGGGGAGGTAGCAATCAGCCCCAGCATTTT. Translating it yields CASSQGGGGSNQPQHF.

In its sample, this clonotype was seen once. It may be a read error: a sequence one base away is much more abundant. The chain combines TRBV25-1 with TRBJ1-1; D gene ambiguous. The V and J ends lost 2 bases and 4 bases respectively, with 8 bases between them. Germline lookup yields CDR1 MGHDK and CDR2 SYGVNS. This CDR3 has 13 amino acids. The chain's CDR3 is CASSEVWSTEAFF. CDR3 nucleotide sequence: TGTGCCAGCAGTGAAGTGTGGAGCACTGAAGCTTTCTTT.

This clonotype was counted only a few times. The V call is TRBV5-1, the J call TRBJ1-2, with D perhaps TRBD1 (5 bases). Germline CDR1 reads SGHRS; CDR2 reads YFSETQ. The CDR3 spans 14 residues. The V end was cut by 0 bases, the J end by 4 bases, with 10 bases between. CDR3 DNA: TGCGCCAGCAGCTTGGAGGGACCGGTCTATGGCTACACCTTC. Amino acids: CASSLEGPVYGYTF.

Concerning this clonotype: At one end the junction does not follow the germline gene, possibly because of a read error. The V call is TRBV5-1, the J call TRBJ2-3, with D possibly being TRBD1 (6 bases). The CDR3 runs 14 residues. Germline V gene lookup returns CDR1 SGHRS and CDR2 YFSETQ. DNA of the CDR3: TGCGCCAGCAGCCCGGTCAGGGGCACACATACGCAGTATTTT. Amino acids: CASSPVRGTHTQYF.

This clonotype was seen many times. The V call is TRBV10-3, the J call TRBJ1-1, with 8 positions matching TRBD1. V lost 4 bases, J lost 8 bases, and 9 bases stayed unmatched. The CDR3 contains 14 residues. Germline assignment: CDR1 ENHRY and CDR2 SYGVKD. The CDR3 protein is CAISGPGQEREAFF. In DNA, the CDR3 is TGTGCCATCAGTGGGCCGGGACAGGAGAGAGAAGCTTTCTTT.

In this sample, this clonotype turned up many times. The V gene is TRBV7-8, the J gene TRBJ1-4; perhaps TRBD1 as D (6 bases). The CDR3 is made up of 12 amino acids. Trimming shortened V by 4 bases and J by 13 bases, and 13 bases separated the two germline ends. Germline V gene data show CDR1 as SGHVS and CDR2 as FQNEAQ. DNA of the CDR3: TGTGCCAGCAGCTACCAACAGGGTAGACTGTTTTTT. Protein sequence: CASSYQQGRLFF.

The table lists this clonotype with many counts. V and J are TRBV24-1 and TRBJ2-3, with 7 bases aligning to TRBD2. This CDR3 region has 17 residues. J gave up 0 bases and V 1 base, and 6 bases lay outside the gene matches. The V gene's germline CDR1 is KGHDR and CDR2 SFDVKD. The CDR3 sequence is CATSDFGPAGSTDTQYF. CDR3 bases: TGTGCCACCAGTGATTTTGGTCCAGCGGGGAGCACAGATACGCAGTATTTT.

This clonotype was observed at least ten times. CDR3 coding DNA: TGCAGTGCTAGAGATTGGAGGGGTAAGGGCTCTGGAAACACCATATATTTT. Translated: CSARDWRGKGSGNTIYF. This chain uses TRBV20-1 with TRBJ1-3; a possible D gene is TRBD1 (5 bases). Germline loops: CDR1 DFQATT, CDR2 SNEGSKA (reference sequence). The CDR3 runs to 17 residues. V was clipped by 0 bases and J by 0 bases, with 15 bases between them.

This clonotype was detected only a few times. This chain joins TRBV20-1 and TRBJ2-5; perhaps TRBD2 as D (5 bases). Germline loops: CDR1 DFQATT, CDR2 SNEGSKA (reference sequence). The CDR3 length is 10 residues. Trimming took off 5 bases at V and 5 bases at J, with 6 bases between the two ends. CDR3 in DNA: TGCAGTGCTCGCGGGGAGACCCAGTACTTC. Its translation: CSARGETQYF.

This clonotype was counted at least ten times. This chain joins TRBV20-1 and TRBJ2-5, with a tentative D call TRBD1 (5 bases). There are 16 residues in the CDR3. Germline CDR1 reads DFQATT; CDR2 reads SNEGSKA (reference sequence). Trimming removed 0 bases at V and 0 bases at J, with 14 bases between. The CDR3 is CSAREGQGRYQETQYF. In DNA, the CDR3 is TGCAGTGCTAGAGAAGGGCAGGGAAGGTACCAAGAGACCCAGTACTTC.

This clonotype was found many times. The V gene is TRBV12-3 or TRBV12-4, the J gene TRBJ2-3; D gene ambiguous. Trimming removed 3 bases from V and 0 bases from J, with 13 bases in between. This CDR3 has 16 amino acids. The CDR3 DNA reads TGTGCCAGCAGTTTCGGGCAGGTATCTAGCACAGATACGCAGTATTTT. Encoded protein: CASSFGQVSSTDTQYF.

This clonotype was counted at least ten times. The chain recombines TRBV12-3 or TRBV12-4 with TRBJ2-3; D tentatively reads TRBD1 or TRBD2 (5 bases each). The CDR3 spans 14 residues. The V end lost 3 bases, the J end lost 8 bases, and 15 bases lay between the germline ends. The CDR3 region has the DNA TGTGCCAGCAGTTTTGCCACTAGGGGTGGTACGCAGTATTTT. Protein product: CASSFATRGGTQYF.

This clonotype has a count of ten or more. The chain employs TRBV15 and TRBJ1-3; D is perhaps TRBD1 (5 bases). The germline V gene encodes CDR1 LNHNV and CDR2 YYDKDF (reference sequence). The V gene lost 7 bases and the J gene lost 4 bases, with 17 bases spanning the gap. This CDR3 region has 15 residues. In DNA, the CDR3 is TGTGCCACCACCCCCGGGGGGAAGAAAGGAAACACCATATATTTT. Translating it yields CATTPGGKKGNTIYF.

The sample holds many counts of this clonotype. The rearrangement joins TRBV5-1 to TRBJ1-2; D is unresolved. The CDR3 sequence is 13 residues long. V was trimmed by 7 bases and J by 3 bases, leaving 13 bases between them. From germline, CDR1 is SGHRS and CDR2 YFSETQ. The CDR3 DNA follows: TGCGCCAGCGGCAGAGGTAGTGACTATGGCTACACCTTC. The encoded protein is CASGRGSDYGYTF.

In this sample, this clonotype turned up many times. The genes are TRBV5-1 and TRBJ2-2; TRBD2 might be the D (5 bases). This CDR3 contains 15 residues. The germline V and J ends were trimmed by 0 bases and 5 bases, with 11 bases remaining between them. Germline lookup yields CDR1 SGHRS and CDR2 YFSETQ. Here the CDR3 reads CASSLGARGTGELFF. The CDR3 nucleotides read TGCGCCAGCAGCTTGGGGGCCCGAGGGACCGGGGAGCTGTTTTTT.

Many counts were recorded for this clonotype. V gene TRBV4-1 combines with J gene TRBJ1-4, with 8 bases fitting TRBD1. Germline CDR1 is MGHRA and CDR2 is YSYEKL. CDR3 length equals 17 residues. The V segment lost 0 bases and the J segment 3 bases; nucleotides outside the gene matches: 6. In DNA, the CDR3 is TGCGCCAGCAGCCAAGAAAACAGGGGGTACTCTAATGAAAAACTGTTTTTT. This encodes CASSQENRGYSNEKLFF.

This clonotype was picked up many times. The chain's CDR3 is CASSVGTNNSPLHF. CDR3 DNA sequence: TGTGCCAGCAGTGTCGGGACCAACAATTCACCCCTCCACTTT. The chain has TRBV2 and TRBJ1-6; D perhaps matches TRBD1 (5 bases). Germline CDR1 reads SNHLY; CDR2 reads FYNNEI. This CDR3 region has 14 residues. V was pared by 4 bases and J by 7 bases, with 11 bases between.

This clonotype was observed many times. The chain joins TRBV4-3 to TRBJ1-5, with D possibly being TRBD1 (6 bases). The V and J ends lost 2 bases and 2 bases respectively, with 7 bases between them. Germline CDR1 is LGHNA and CDR2 is YSLEER. The CDR3 covers 14 residues. CDR3 coding DNA: TGCGCCAGCAGCCAATACAGGGGCAATCAGCCCCAGCATTTT. Translated: CASSQYRGNQPQHF.

The sample holds many counts of this clonotype. The V and J genes are TRBV5-1 and TRBJ2-7; D tentatively reads TRBD1 or TRBD2 (5 bases each). CDR1 is SGHRS and CDR2 is YFSETQ in the germline V gene. The V and J ends lost 4 bases and 0 bases respectively, with 11 bases between them. CDR3 length: 14 residues. CDR3 amino acids: CASSRAGSSYEQYF. The CDR3 DNA sequence: TGCGCCAGCAGCCGGGCAGGGAGCTCCTACGAGCAGTACTTC.